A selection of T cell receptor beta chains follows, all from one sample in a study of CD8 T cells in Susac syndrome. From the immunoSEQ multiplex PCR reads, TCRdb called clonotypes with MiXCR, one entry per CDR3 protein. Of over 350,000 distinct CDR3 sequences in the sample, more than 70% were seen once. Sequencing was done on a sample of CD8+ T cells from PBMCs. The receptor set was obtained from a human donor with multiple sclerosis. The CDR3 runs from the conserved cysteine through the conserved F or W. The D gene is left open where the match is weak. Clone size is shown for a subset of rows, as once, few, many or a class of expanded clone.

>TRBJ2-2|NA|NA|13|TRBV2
CASWPGAAGELFF
TGTGCCAGCTGGCCGGGGGCGGCCGGGGAGCTGTTTTTT
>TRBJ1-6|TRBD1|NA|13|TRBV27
CASSPTGSSPLHF
TGTGCCAGCAGTCCGACAGGGTCCTCACCCCTCCACTTT
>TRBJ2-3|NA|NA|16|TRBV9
CASSVGLVPGADTQYF
TGTGCCAGCAGCGTAGGTCTGGTCCCGGGGGCAGATACGCAGTATTTT
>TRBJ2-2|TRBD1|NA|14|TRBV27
CASSWGTAAGELFF
TGTGCCAGCAGTTGGGGGACAGCTGCCGGGGAGCTGTTTTTT
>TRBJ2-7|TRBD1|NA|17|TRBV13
CASSLIGKGQGDHEQYF
TGTGCCAGCAGCTTAATCGGGAAGGGACAGGGGGACCACGAGCAGTACTTC
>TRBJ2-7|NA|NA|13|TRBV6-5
CASSYGEGYEQYF
TGTGCCAGCAGTTACGGGGAAGGCTACGAGCAGTACTTC
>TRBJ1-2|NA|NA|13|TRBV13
CASSLVLDYGYTF
TGTGCCAGCAGCTTAGTTTTGGACTATGGCTACACCTTC
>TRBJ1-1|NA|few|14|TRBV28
CASSFRGDGTEAFF
TGTGCCAGCAGTTTTAGGGGTGATGGAACTGAAGCTTTCTTT
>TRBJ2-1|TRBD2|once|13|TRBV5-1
CASTTSGGDEQFF
TGCGCCAGCACAACTAGCGGGGGGGATGAGCAGTTCTTC
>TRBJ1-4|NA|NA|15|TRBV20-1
CSAAVLGSGNEKLFF
TGCAGTGCCGCGGTCTTAGGGTCGGGGAATGAAAAACTGTTTTTT
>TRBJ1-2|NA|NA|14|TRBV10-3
CATAGEGFNYGYTF
TGTGCCACCGCCGGCGAGGGGTTTAACTATGGCTACACCTTC
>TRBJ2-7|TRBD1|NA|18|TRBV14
CASSQAGTGGYHPYEQYF
TGTGCCAGCAGCCAAGCTGGGACAGGAGGTTATCATCCCTACGAGCAGTACTTC
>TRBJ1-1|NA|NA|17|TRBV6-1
CASTQNTRTALNTEAFF
TGTGCCAGCACCCAAAACACCCGGACAGCCTTGAACACTGAAGCTTTCTTT
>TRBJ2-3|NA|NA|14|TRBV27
CASRGAFGTDTQYF
TGTGCCAGCAGGGGCGCATTCGGGACAGATACGCAGTATTTT
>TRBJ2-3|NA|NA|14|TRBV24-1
CATSDFPAGDTQYF
TGTGCCACCAGTGATTTTCCCGCAGGAGATACGCAGTATTTT
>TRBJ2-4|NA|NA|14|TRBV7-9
CASSLDISKNIQYF
TGTGCCAGCAGCTTAGACATTTCCAAAAACATTCAGTACTTC
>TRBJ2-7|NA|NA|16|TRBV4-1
CASSRPDGSSGHEQYF
TGCGCCAGCAGCCGTCCCGACGGGTCTTCAGGCCACGAGCAGTACTTC
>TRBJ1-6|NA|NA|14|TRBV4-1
CASSRVGVGSPLHF
TGCGCCAGCAGCCGGGTGGGGGTTGGGTCACCCCTCCACTTT
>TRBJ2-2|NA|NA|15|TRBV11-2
CASSYEGGDTGELFF
TGTGCCAGCAGCTACGAAGGGGGGGACACCGGGGAGCTGTTTTTT
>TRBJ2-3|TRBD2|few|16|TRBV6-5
CASSYLVGGSTDTQYF
TGTGCCAGCAGTTACCTGGTGGGGGGGAGCACAGATACGCAGTATTTT
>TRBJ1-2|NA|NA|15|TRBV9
CASSVVDSATGGYTF
TGTGCCAGCAGCGTAGTGGACTCAGCAACGGGCGGCTACACCTTC
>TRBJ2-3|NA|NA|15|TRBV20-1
CSARDGLDYTDTQYF
TGCAGTGCTAGAGACGGGTTAGATTACACAGATACGCAGTATTTT
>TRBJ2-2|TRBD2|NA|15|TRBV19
CASSIAGAGTGELFF
TGTGCCAGTAGTATCGCGGGAGCGGGCACCGGGGAGCTGTTTTTT
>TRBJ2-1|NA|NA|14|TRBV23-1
CASSHPNTYNEQFF
TGCGCCAGCAGTCATCCAAACACGTACAATGAGCAGTTCTTC
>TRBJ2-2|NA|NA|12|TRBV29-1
CSVVEGTGELFF
TGCAGCGTAGTTGAGGGCACCGGGGAGCTGTTTTTT
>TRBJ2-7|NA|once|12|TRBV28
CASSLTIDKQYF
TGTGCCAGCAGCCTCACCATCGACAAGCAGTACTTC
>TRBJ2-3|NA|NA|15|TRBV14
CASSQGGAYTDTQYF
TGTGCCAGCAGCCAAGGGGGGGCCTACACAGATACGCAGTATTTT
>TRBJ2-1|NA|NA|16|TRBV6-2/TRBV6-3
CASSYTLRDIDNEQFF
TGTGCCAGCAGTTACACTCTACGGGACATCGACAATGAGCAGTTCTTC
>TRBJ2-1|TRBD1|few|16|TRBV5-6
CASSTGTGASYNEQFF
TGTGCCAGCAGCACCGGGACAGGGGCGTCCTACAATGAGCAGTTCTTC
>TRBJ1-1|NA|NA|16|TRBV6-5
CASSYSTGALGTEAFF
TGTGCCAGCAGTTACTCTACGGGGGCTTTGGGGACTGAAGCTTTCTTT
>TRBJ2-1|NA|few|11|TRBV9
CASSEGDEQFF
TGTGCCAGCAGCGAGGGGGATGAGCAGTTCTTC
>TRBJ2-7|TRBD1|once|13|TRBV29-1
CSVGTGHSYEQYF
TGCAGCGTCGGGACAGGGCACTCCTACGAGCAGTACTTC
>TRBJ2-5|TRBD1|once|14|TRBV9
CASSGRQGEETQYF
TGTGCCAGCAGCGGCCGACAGGGGGAAGAGACCCAGTACTTC
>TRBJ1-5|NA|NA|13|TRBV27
CASSRGSNQPQHF
TGTGCCAGCAGCCGGGGGAGCAATCAGCCCCAGCATTTT
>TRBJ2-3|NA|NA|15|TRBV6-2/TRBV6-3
CATRRGASEEDTQYF
TGTGCCACCCGGAGAGGGGCTAGTGAAGAAGATACGCAGTATTTT
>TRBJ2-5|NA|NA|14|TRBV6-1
CASTLWESQETQYF
TGTGCCAGCACCCTTTGGGAGAGTCAAGAGACCCAGTACTTC
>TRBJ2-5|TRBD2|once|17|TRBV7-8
CASSIGLAGGPGETQYF
TGTGCCAGCAGCATTGGACTAGCGGGAGGGCCAGGGGAGACCCAGTACTTC
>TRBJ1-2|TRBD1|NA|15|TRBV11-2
CASSPGTGASYGYTF
TGTGCCAGCAGCCCTGGGACAGGGGCCTCGTATGGCTACACCTTC
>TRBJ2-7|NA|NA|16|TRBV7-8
CASSNAGRGITYEQYF
TGTGCCAGCAGCAACGCGGGACGGGGGATTACCTACGAGCAGTACTTC
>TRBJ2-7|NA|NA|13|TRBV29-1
CSVEGGQFYEQYF
TGCAGCGTTGAAGGAGGACAGTTCTACGAGCAGTACTTC
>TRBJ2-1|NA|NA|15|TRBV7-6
CASSLTETRNNEQFF
TGTGCCAGCAGCTTGACAGAGACTCGAAACAATGAGCAGTTCTTC